This TCR beta chain was found in a study of blood T cell repertoires in COVID-19. Whole-study context: There were acute and convalescent COVID-19 samples, and they came from the United States, Italy and Spain.

This CDR3 region has 12 residues. The germline V gene has CDR1 SGHTA and CDR2 FQGNSA. V was trimmed by 5 bases and J by 5 bases, leaving 8 bases between them. Original handling: Cell counts per sample came from amplifying reference gene primers. The assay was immunoSEQ multiplex PCR, and TCRdb's table has in-frame clones only and misses some. V and J calls and clone size are copied from that table; D and trimming were computed from the DNA. The table lists 250,000 to 350,000 clones, around four fifths of them singletons, with around 1.2% in the top ten. Sequencing used peripheral blood. This clonotype originated in a woman aged 45-65 years with acute or convalescent COVID-19. The genes are TRBV7-2 and TRBJ2-3, with a possible D match to TRBD1 (5 bases). DNA for the CDR3: TGTGCCAGCAGCCCCGACAGAGATACGCAGTATTTT. Translating gives CASSPDRDTQYF.